These T cell receptor beta chains were read from a single sample in a study of blood T cell repertoires in COVID-19. TCRdb's table, derived via immunoSEQ multiplex PCR, lists solely in-frame clones and lacks some. There are under 150,000 clones in the sample; 75% to 85% occur only once, and 5% lies in the top ten. The sample taken for sequencing was peripheral blood. All receptors come from a woman aged 45-59 years with acute or convalescent COVID-19. The CDR3 runs from the conserved cysteine through the conserved F or W. The D gene is left open where the match is weak. Size values are once, few and many counts, or a class for expanded clones, and some rows have none.

clone size: -
D gene: -
V gene: TRBV5-6
J gene: TRBJ2-7
CDR3 DNA: TGTGCCAGCAGCTTGGCTTTTTTTGGGCCGACGTACGAGCAGTACTTC
CDR3 protein: CASSLAFFGPTYEQYF

clone size: -
D gene: TRBD1
V gene: TRBV4-1
J gene: TRBJ2-3
CDR3 DNA: TGCGCCAGCAGCCAAGATCAGGGGGCTGGCACAGATACGCAGTATTTT
CDR3 protein: CASSQDQGAGTDTQYF

clone size: -
D gene: -
V gene: TRBV20-1
J gene: TRBJ2-7
CDR3 DNA: TGCAGTGTCGACAACATCTACGAGCAGTACTTC
CDR3 protein: CSVDNIYEQYF

clone size: -
D gene: -
V gene: TRBV2
J gene: TRBJ1-2
CDR3 DNA: TGTGCCAGCACCAGTAGGCATATTGAGGATGGCTACACCTTC
CDR3 protein: CASTSRHIEDGYTF

clone size: -
D gene: -
V gene: TRBV7-8
J gene: TRBJ2-5
CDR3 DNA: TGTGCCAGCAGCCCGGGGGGCCGGGAGACCCAGTACTTC
CDR3 protein: CASSPGGRETQYF

clone size: once
D gene: -
V gene: TRBV3-1/TRBV3-2
J gene: TRBJ1-1
CDR3 DNA: TGTGCCAGCAGCCAAACAGGGGAAGCTTTCTTT
CDR3 protein: CASSQTGEAFF

clone size: -
D gene: -
V gene: TRBV5-1
J gene: TRBJ2-1
CDR3 DNA: TGCGCCAGCAGCTTGGATGAGGGGGCCTACAATGAGCAGTTCTTC
CDR3 protein: CASSLDEGAYNEQFF

clone size: once
D gene: TRBD1
V gene: TRBV7-8
J gene: TRBJ1-2
CDR3 DNA: TGTGCCAGCACCCTTAACCCGGGACAGCCGGTCTATGGCTACACCTTC
CDR3 protein: CASTLNPGQPVYGYTF

clone size: -
D gene: -
V gene: TRBV7-2
J gene: TRBJ1-2
CDR3 DNA: TGTGCCAGCAGCTTAATCGGAGTCATCTATGGCTACACCTTC
CDR3 protein: CASSLIGVIYGYTF

clone size: -
D gene: TRBD2
V gene: TRBV13
J gene: TRBJ2-1
CDR3 DNA: TGTGCCAGCAGCCTTCGACTAGCCAATGAGCAGTTCTTC
CDR3 protein: CASSLRLANEQFF

clone size: once
D gene: -
V gene: TRBV15
J gene: TRBJ2-1
CDR3 DNA: TGTGCCACCAGCAGAGATAGAAACAGCCACAATGAGCAGTTCTTC
CDR3 protein: CATSRDRNSHNEQFF

clone size: -
D gene: TRBD1
V gene: TRBV7-2
J gene: TRBJ1-4
CDR3 DNA: TGTGCCAGCAGCTTAGCCGAGGGGGGGACAGGGCGGAAAAAACTGTTTTTT
CDR3 protein: CASSLAEGGTGRKKLFF

clone size: -
D gene: -
V gene: TRBV5-1
J gene: TRBJ1-3
CDR3 DNA: TGCGCCAGCAGCATTGGACAGAGGGGAAACACCATATATTTT
CDR3 protein: CASSIGQRGNTIYF

clone size: once
D gene: TRBD1
V gene: TRBV7-2
J gene: TRBJ1-2
CDR3 DNA: TGTGCCAGCAGCCCTCGACAGGGGGCGGTCGGGGGCTACACCTTC
CDR3 protein: CASSPRQGAVGGYTF

clone size: few
D gene: TRBD1
V gene: TRBV5-4
J gene: TRBJ2-2
CDR3 DNA: TGTGCCAGCAGCTTGGAAGGCAGGGGGATTACCGGGGAGCTGTTTTTT
CDR3 protein: CASSLEGRGITGELFF

clone size: few
D gene: -
V gene: TRBV11-2
J gene: TRBJ2-2
CDR3 DNA: TGTGCCAGCAGCCCAGACCTTACAGCCTTGACCGGGGAGCTGTTTTTT
CDR3 protein: CASSPDLTALTGELFF

clone size: -
D gene: -
V gene: TRBV29-1
J gene: TRBJ1-5
CDR3 DNA: TGCAGCGCTGCGCAGATGGGCCAGCCCCAGCATTTT
CDR3 protein: CSAAQMGQPQHF

clone size: -
D gene: TRBD1
V gene: TRBV27
J gene: TRBJ1-2
CDR3 DNA: TGTGCCAGCAGCGAAGGGACAGCCTCTAGTAACTATGGCTACACCTTC
CDR3 protein: CASSEGTASSNYGYTF

clone size: -
D gene: -
V gene: TRBV6-6
J gene: TRBJ1-5
CDR3 DNA: TGTGTCACGCTCGTAGGGGGACGGGGCAATCAGCCCCAGCATTTT
CDR3 protein: CVTLVGGRGNQPQHF

clone size: few
D gene: TRBD1
V gene: TRBV7-2
J gene: TRBJ1-4
CDR3 DNA: TGTGCCAGCAGCCCGGACAGGACCAATGAAAAACTGTTTTTT
CDR3 protein: CASSPDRTNEKLFF

clone size: -
D gene: -
V gene: TRBV3-1/TRBV3-2
J gene: TRBJ2-7
CDR3 DNA: TGTGCCAGCAGCCAAATGTTAGAACCTTCCTACGAGCAGTACTTC
CDR3 protein: CASSQMLEPSYEQYF

clone size: -
D gene: TRBD2
V gene: TRBV19
J gene: TRBJ2-7
CDR3 DNA: TGTGCCAGTAGTGTTTTAGCGGGGATCTCCTACGAGCAGTACTTC
CDR3 protein: CASSVLAGISYEQYF

clone size: -
D gene: -
V gene: TRBV9
J gene: TRBJ2-7
CDR3 DNA: TGTGCCAGCAGCAGATTACTAGGGGGCGAGCAGTACTTC
CDR3 protein: CASSRLLGGEQYF

clone size: few
D gene: TRBD2
V gene: TRBV5-6
J gene: TRBJ2-5
CDR3 DNA: TGTGCCAGCAGCCGGACGAGGGAGGGCGAGACCCAGTACTTC
CDR3 protein: CASSRTREGETQYF

clone size: -
D gene: TRBD1
V gene: TRBV4-3
J gene: TRBJ2-5
CDR3 DNA: TGCGCCAGCAGCCAAGACTACAGGGGTCAAGAGACCCAGTACTTC
CDR3 protein: CASSQDYRGQETQYF

clone size: -
D gene: -
V gene: TRBV28
J gene: TRBJ1-4
CDR3 DNA: TGTGCCAGCGGGGACACCAATAATGAAAAACTGTTTTTT
CDR3 protein: CASGDTNNEKLFF

clone size: few
D gene: TRBD1
V gene: TRBV2
J gene: TRBJ1-2
CDR3 DNA: TGTGCCAGCAGCCGGCCGGACAGGGGCCTAGTCTTC
CDR3 protein: CASSRPDRGLVF

clone size: -
D gene: TRBD1
V gene: TRBV30
J gene: TRBJ1-1
CDR3 DNA: TGTGCCTGGAGTGTAAGCGCACGGACAGGGGGAAGCAGAACTGAAGCTTTCTTT
CDR3 protein: CAWSVSARTGGSRTEAFF

clone size: few
D gene: TRBD1
V gene: TRBV6-5
J gene: TRBJ1-2
CDR3 DNA: TGTGCCAGCAGTCGACAGGGAGGCGGGGATGGCTACACCTTC
CDR3 protein: CASSRQGGGDGYTF

clone size: once
D gene: TRBD1
V gene: TRBV29-1
J gene: TRBJ1-4
CDR3 DNA: TGCAGCGCCCTGACAGGGAAGGGTGAAAAACTGTTTTTT
CDR3 protein: CSALTGKGEKLFF

clone size: few
D gene: -
V gene: TRBV7-9
J gene: TRBJ1-4
CDR3 DNA: TGTGCCAGCAGCCCAAAACAGGGTATTAATGAAAAACTGTTTTTT
CDR3 protein: CASSPKQGINEKLFF

clone size: -
D gene: -
V gene: TRBV20-1
J gene: TRBJ1-1
CDR3 DNA: TGCAGTGGGACATTTGGCACTGAAGCTTTCTTT
CDR3 protein: CSGTFGTEAFF

clone size: -
D gene: -
V gene: TRBV2
J gene: TRBJ1-5
CDR3 DNA: TGTGCCAGCAGTGAAGGGTACCGGGAAAGGGATAATCAGCCCCAGCATTTT
CDR3 protein: CASSEGYRERDNQPQHF

clone size: -
D gene: TRBD1
V gene: TRBV7-9
J gene: TRBJ2-1
CDR3 DNA: TGTGCCAGCAGCCCGGGGGGACAGGGTAGAAATGAGCAGTTCTTC
CDR3 protein: CASSPGGQGRNEQFF

clone size: -
D gene: TRBD1
V gene: TRBV20-1
J gene: TRBJ1-2
CDR3 DNA: TGCAGTGCTAGTGAGACAGGGCGTACTAACTATGGCTACACCTTC
CDR3 protein: CSASETGRTNYGYTF

clone size: -
D gene: -
V gene: TRBV27
J gene: TRBJ1-6
CDR3 DNA: TGTGCCAGCAGTCTCTCACAGGGAAAGGTCGGTTCACCCCTCCACTTT
CDR3 protein: CASSLSQGKVGSPLHF

clone size: -
D gene: TRBD1
V gene: TRBV5-1
J gene: TRBJ1-2
CDR3 DNA: TGCGCCAGCAGCTTGGGGGGACAGGGGAATGGCTACACCTTC
CDR3 protein: CASSLGGQGNGYTF

clone size: -
D gene: TRBD1
V gene: TRBV6-2/TRBV6-3
J gene: TRBJ1-1
CDR3 DNA: TGTGCCAGCAGTGCTCGACAGGGGTCGAACACTGAAGCTTTCTTT
CDR3 protein: CASSARQGSNTEAFF

clone size: few
D gene: -
V gene: TRBV6-2/TRBV6-3
J gene: TRBJ2-1
CDR3 DNA: TGTGCCAGCAGCCAAGCCGGTGAGCAGTTCTTC
CDR3 protein: CASSQAGEQFF

clone size: -
D gene: -
V gene: TRBV6-5
J gene: TRBJ2-7
CDR3 DNA: TGTGCCAGCGAACTTGGGGGCGCCTACGAGCAGTACTTC
CDR3 protein: CASELGGAYEQYF

clone size: -
D gene: -
V gene: TRBV19
J gene: TRBJ2-5
CDR3 DNA: TGTGCCAGTAGGAGCAAAACAGGGAATACAGAGACCCAGTACTTC
CDR3 protein: CASRSKTGNTETQYF

clone size: -
D gene: -
V gene: TRBV7-3
J gene: TRBJ2-7
CDR3 DNA: TGTGCCAGCAGCCCACCGGACAGCTACGAGCAGTACTTC
CDR3 protein: CASSPPDSYEQYF

clone size: few
D gene: -
V gene: TRBV5-1
J gene: TRBJ1-4
CDR3 DNA: TGCGCCAGCAGCGCCCGTCCGGGAGGGGAAAAACTGTTTTTT
CDR3 protein: CASSARPGGEKLFF

clone size: medium-sized
D gene: -
V gene: TRBV7-9
J gene: TRBJ1-2
CDR3 DNA: TGTGCCAGCAGCACCCACAGGGAGACTAACTATGGCTACACCTTC
CDR3 protein: CASSTHRETNYGYTF

clone size: few
D gene: -
V gene: TRBV5-1
J gene: TRBJ2-3
CDR3 DNA: TGCGCCAGCAGCGACTCAGATACGCAGTATTTT
CDR3 protein: CASSDSDTQYF

clone size: few
D gene: -
V gene: TRBV6-5
J gene: TRBJ2-3
CDR3 DNA: TGTGCCAGCCAGTTCGGGGGAGCTAGCACAGATACGCAGTATTTT
CDR3 protein: CASQFGGASTDTQYF

clone size: -
D gene: TRBD2
V gene: TRBV7-8
J gene: TRBJ2-7
CDR3 DNA: TGTGCCAGCAGCTTAAATGGGCTTAGCGGGGGGACTGGTGAGCAGTACTTC
CDR3 protein: CASSLNGLSGGTGEQYF

clone size: -
D gene: -
V gene: TRBV7-2
J gene: TRBJ1-1
CDR3 DNA: TGTGCCAGCAGCTCCAACGCCGGCACTGAAGCTTTCTTT
CDR3 protein: CASSSNAGTEAFF

clone size: -
D gene: -
V gene: TRBV7-8
J gene: TRBJ2-3
CDR3 DNA: TGTGCCAGCAGCTTTAGTCGCCAAGATACGCAGTATTTT
CDR3 protein: CASSFSRQDTQYF